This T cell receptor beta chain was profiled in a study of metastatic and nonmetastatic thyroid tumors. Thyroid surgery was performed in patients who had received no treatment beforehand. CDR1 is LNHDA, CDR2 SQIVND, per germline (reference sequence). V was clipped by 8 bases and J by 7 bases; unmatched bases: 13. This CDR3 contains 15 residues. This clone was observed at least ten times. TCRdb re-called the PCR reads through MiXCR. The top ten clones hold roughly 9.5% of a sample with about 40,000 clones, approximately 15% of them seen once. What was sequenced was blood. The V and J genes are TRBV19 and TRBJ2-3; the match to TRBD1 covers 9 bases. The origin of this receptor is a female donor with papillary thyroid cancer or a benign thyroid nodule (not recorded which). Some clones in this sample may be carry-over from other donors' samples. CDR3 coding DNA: TGTGCCAGTCGACTGACAGGGGGTGGAGGAAATACGCAGTATTTT. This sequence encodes CASRLTGGGGNTQYF.